This T cell receptor (beta chain) was obtained from a study of T cell responses to AZD1222 COVID-19 vaccine. V shed 9 bases and J shed 11 bases, with 12 bases lying between them. This CDR3 comprises 10 residues. Germline CDR1 is KGHDR and CDR2 is SFDVKD. Findings of the study overall: Spike-specific TCR breadth rose after two AZD1222 doses, and depth rose as well. It should be noted that donors were predominantly white British and more often female, and clonal diversity was possibly underestimated.

With regard to this clone: Its cognate antigen is unknown.

Produced via immunoSEQ multiplex PCR; TCRdb's table is partial and in-frame only. The data hold tens of thousands of clones, with 85% to 95% observed a single time. The material sequenced was peripheral blood, taken 28 days after the second AZD1222 dose. The sequence came from an adult who received the AZD1222 COVID-19 vaccine. The chain has TRBV24-1 and TRBJ1-1; D is unresolved. CDR3 residues: CATHGRRAFF. Here the CDR3 DNA reads TGTGCCACCCACGGGCGTCGGGCTTTCTTT.